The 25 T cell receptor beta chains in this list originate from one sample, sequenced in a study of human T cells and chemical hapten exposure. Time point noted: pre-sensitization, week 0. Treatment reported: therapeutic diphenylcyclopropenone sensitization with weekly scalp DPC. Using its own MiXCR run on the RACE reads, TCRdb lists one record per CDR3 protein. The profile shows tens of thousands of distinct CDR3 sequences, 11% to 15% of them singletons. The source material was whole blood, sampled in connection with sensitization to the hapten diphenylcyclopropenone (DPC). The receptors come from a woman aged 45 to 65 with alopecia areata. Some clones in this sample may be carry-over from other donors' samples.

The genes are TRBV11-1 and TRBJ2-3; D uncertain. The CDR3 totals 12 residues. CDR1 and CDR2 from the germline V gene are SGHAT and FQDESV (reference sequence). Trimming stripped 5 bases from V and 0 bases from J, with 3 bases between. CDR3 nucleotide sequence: TGTGCCAGCAGCCATAGCACAGATACGCAGTATTTT. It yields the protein CASSHSTDTQYF.

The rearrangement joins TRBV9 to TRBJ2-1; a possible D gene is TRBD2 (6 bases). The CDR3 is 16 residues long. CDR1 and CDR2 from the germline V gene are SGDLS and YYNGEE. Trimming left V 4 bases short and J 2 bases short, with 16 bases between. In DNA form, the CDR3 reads TGTGCCAGCAGCACACACGCTCGGGGGACCTACAATGAGCAGTTCTTC. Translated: CASSTHARGTYNEQFF.

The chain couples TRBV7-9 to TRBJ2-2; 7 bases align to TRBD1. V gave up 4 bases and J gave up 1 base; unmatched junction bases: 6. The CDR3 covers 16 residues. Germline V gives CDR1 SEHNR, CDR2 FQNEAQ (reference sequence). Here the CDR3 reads CASSSYGTENTGELFF. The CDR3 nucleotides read TGTGCCAGCAGCTCCTACGGGACAGAGAACACCGGGGAGCTGTTTTTT.

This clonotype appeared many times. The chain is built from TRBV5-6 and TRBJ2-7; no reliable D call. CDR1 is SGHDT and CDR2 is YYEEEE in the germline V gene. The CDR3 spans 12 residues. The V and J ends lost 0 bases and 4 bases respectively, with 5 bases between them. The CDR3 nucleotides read TGTGCCAGCAGCTTGGGGCAGTACGAGCAGTACTTC. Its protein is CASSLGQYEQYF.

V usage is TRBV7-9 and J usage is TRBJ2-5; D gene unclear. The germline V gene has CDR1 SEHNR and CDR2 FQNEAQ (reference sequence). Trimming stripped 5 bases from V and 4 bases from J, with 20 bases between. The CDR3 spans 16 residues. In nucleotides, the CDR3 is TGTGCCAGCAGCCTAGTTCGGGTGGGCGTACGAGAGACCCAGTACTTC. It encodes CASSLVRVGVRETQYF.

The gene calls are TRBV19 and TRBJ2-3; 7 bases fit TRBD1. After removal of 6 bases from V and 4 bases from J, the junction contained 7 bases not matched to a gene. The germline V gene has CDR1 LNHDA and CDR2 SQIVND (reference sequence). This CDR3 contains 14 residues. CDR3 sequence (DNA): TGTGCCAGTAGCCCGGGACAGCTTCCAGATACGCAGTATTTT. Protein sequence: CASSPGQLPDTQYF. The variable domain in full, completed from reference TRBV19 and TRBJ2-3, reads DGGITQSPKYLFRKEGQNVTLSCEQNLNHDAMYWYRQDPGQGLRLIYYSQIVNDFQKGDIAEGYSVSREKKESFPLTVTSAQKNPTAFYLCASSPGQLPDTQYFGPGTRLTVL.

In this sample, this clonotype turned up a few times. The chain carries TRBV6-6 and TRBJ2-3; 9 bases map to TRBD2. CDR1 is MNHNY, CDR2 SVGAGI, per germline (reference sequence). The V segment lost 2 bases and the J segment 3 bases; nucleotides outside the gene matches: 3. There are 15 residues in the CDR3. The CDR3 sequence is CASSYAGGPTDTQYF. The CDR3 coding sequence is TGTGCCAGCAGTTACGCGGGAGGGCCGACAGATACGCAGTATTTT.

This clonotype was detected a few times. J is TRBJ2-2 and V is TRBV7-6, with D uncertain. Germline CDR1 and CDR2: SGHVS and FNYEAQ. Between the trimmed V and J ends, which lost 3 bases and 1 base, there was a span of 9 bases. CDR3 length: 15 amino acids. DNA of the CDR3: TGTGCCAGCAGCTTTTATGGGGAGAACACCGGGGAGCTGTTTTTT. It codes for CASSFYGENTGELFF. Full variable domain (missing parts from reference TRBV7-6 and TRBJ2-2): GAGVSQSPRYKVTKRGQDVALRCDPISGHVSLYWYRQALGQGPEFLTYFNYEAQQDKSGLPNDRFSAERPEGSISTLTIQRTEQRDSAMYRCASSFYGENTGELFFGEGSRLTVL.

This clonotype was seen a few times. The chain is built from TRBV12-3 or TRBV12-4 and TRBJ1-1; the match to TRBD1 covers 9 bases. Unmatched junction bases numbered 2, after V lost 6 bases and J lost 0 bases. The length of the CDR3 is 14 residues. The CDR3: CASSWDRVNTEAFF. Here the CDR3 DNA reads TGTGCCAGCAGCTGGGACAGGGTGAACACTGAAGCTTTCTTT.

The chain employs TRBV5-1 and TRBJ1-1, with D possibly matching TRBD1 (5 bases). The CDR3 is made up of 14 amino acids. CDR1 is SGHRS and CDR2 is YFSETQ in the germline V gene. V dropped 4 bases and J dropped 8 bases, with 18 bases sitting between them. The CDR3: CASSDKMAGIEAFF. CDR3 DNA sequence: TGCGCCAGCAGCGACAAGATGGCAGGGATCGAAGCTTTCTTT.

CDR3 sequence: CSARGQGAPLHF. The CDR3 DNA sequence: TGCAGTGCTAGAGGTCAGGGAGCACCCCTCCACTTT. The chain uses TRBV20-1 and TRBJ1-6, with D tentatively TRBD1 (5 bases). V gave up 1 base and J gave up 11 bases, with 9 bases separating them. The CDR3 totals 12 residues. From germline, CDR1 is DFQATT and CDR2 SNEGSKA (reference sequence).

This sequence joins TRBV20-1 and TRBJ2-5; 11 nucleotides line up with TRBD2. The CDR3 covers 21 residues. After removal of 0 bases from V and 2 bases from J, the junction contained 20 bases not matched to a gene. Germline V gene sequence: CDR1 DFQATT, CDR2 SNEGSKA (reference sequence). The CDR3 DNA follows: TGCAGTGCTAGAGATCTGGGGGGAATGTTGAGTAGCGGGAGGGCACAAGAGACCCAGTACTTC. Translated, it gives CSARDLGGMLSSGRAQETQYF.

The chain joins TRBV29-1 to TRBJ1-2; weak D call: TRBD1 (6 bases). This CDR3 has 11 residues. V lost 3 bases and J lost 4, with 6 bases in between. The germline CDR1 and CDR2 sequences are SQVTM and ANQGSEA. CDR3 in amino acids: CSVETGYGYTF. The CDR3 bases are TGCAGCGTTGAGACAGGCTATGGCTACACCTTC.

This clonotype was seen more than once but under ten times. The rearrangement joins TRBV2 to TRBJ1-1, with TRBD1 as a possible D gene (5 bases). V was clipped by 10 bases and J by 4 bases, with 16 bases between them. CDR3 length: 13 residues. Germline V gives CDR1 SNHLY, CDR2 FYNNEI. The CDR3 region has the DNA TGTGCCACAACGGGACCCAGGATCACTGAAGCTTTCTTT. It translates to CATTGPRITEAFF.

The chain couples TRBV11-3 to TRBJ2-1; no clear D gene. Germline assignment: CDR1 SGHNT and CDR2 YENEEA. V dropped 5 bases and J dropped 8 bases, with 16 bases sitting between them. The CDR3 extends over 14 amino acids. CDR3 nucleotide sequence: TGTGCCAGCAGCCCCCGCCCGGGCAGCGATGAGCAGTTCTTC. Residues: CASSPRPGSDEQFF.

The CDR3 protein is CASRKDRGRETQYF. CDR3 DNA: TGTGCCAGCAGAAAAGACAGGGGGCGAGAGACCCAGTACTTC. The chain couples TRBV6-5 to TRBJ2-5; 10 bases match TRBD1. Germline V gene data show CDR1 as MNHEY and CDR2 as SVGAGI. The junction had 5 bases not matched to a gene; V was cut back by 6 bases and J by 4 bases. CDR3 length: 14 amino acids.

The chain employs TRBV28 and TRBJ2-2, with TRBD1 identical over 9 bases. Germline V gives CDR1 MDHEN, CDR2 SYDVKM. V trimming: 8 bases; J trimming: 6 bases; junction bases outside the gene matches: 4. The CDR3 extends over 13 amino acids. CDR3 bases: TGTGCCAGCTGGACAGGGGACGCCGGGGAGCTGTTTTTT. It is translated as CASWTGDAGELFF.

The CDR3 protein is CASSPGQGNYGYTF. CDR3 DNA sequence: TGTGCCAGCAGCCCCGGACAGGGGAACTATGGCTACACCTTC. The rearrangement links TRBV7-6 to TRBJ1-2, with 9 bases aligning to TRBD1. The CDR3 extends over 14 amino acids. V trimming: 5 bases; J trimming: 2 bases; junction bases outside the gene matches: 3. CDR1 is SGHVS and CDR2 is FNYEAQ in the germline V gene.

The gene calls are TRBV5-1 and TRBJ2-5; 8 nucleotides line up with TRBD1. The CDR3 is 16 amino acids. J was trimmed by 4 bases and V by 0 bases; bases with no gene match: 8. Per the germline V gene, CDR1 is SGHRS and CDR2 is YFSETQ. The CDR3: CASSLDPGQVGETQYF. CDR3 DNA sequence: TGCGCCAGCAGCTTGGACCCGGGACAGGTGGGAGAGACCCAGTACTTC.

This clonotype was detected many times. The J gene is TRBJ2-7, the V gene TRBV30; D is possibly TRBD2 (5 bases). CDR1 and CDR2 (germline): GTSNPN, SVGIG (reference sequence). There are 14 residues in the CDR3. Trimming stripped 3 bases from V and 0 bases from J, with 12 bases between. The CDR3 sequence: CAWRLRASSYEQYF. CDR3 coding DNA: TGTGCCTGGAGGTTGCGGGCGAGCTCCTACGAGCAGTACTTC.

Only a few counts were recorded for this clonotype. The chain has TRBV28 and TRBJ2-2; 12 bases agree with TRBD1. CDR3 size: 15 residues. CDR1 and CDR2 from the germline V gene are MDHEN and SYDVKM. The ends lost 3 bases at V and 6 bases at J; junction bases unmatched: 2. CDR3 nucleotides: TGTGCCAGCAGTTTGGGACAGGGGGCGTCCGGGGAGCTGTTTTTT. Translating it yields CASSLGQGASGELFF.

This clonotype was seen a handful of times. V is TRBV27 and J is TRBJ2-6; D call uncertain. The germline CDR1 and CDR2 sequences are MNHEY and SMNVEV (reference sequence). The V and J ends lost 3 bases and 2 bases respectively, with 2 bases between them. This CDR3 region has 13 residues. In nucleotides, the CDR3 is TGTGCCAGCAGTTTGGCTGGGGCCAACGTCCTGACTTTC. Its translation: CASSLAGANVLTF.

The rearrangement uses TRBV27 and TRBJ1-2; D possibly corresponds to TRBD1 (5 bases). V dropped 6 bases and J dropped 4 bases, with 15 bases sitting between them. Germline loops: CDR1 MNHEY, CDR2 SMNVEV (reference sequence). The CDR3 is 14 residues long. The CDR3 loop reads CASRPPGPFYGYTF. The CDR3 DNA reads TGTGCCAGCAGGCCCCCGGGGCCCTTCTATGGCTACACCTTC.

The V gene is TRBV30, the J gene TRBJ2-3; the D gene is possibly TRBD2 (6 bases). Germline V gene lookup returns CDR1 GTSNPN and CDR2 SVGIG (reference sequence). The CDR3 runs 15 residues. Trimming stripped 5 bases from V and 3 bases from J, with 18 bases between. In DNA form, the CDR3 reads TGTGCCTGGGCGATTCGTTCTGCGGGGACAGATACGCAGTATTTT. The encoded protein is CAWAIRSAGTDTQYF.

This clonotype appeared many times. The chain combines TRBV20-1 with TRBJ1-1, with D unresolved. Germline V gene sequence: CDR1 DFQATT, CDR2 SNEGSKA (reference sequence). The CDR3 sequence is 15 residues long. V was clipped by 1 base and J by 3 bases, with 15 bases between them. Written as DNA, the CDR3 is TGCAGTGCTAGAGGCGGCCGGGCGGCGGACACTGAAGCTTTCTTT. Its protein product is CSARGGRAADTEAFF.